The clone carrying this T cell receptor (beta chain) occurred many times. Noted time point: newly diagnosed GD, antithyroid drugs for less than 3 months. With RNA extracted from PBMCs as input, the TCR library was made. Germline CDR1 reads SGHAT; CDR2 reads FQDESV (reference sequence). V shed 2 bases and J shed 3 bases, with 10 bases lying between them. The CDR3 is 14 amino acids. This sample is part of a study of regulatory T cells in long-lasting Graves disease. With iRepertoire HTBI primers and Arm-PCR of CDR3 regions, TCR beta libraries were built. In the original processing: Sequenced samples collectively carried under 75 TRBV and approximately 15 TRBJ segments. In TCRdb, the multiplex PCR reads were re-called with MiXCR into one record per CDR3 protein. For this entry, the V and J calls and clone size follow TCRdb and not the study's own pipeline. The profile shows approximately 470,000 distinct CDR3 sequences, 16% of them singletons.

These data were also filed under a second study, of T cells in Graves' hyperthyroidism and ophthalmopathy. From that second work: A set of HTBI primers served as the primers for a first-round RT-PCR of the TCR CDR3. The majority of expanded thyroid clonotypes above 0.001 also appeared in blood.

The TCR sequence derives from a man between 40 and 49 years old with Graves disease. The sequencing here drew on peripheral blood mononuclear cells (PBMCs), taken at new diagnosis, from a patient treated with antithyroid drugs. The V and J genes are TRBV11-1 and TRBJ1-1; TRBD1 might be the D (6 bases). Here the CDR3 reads CASSLSGAYTEAFF. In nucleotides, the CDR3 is TGTGCCAGCAGCTTATCAGGGGCTTACACTGAAGCTTTCTTT. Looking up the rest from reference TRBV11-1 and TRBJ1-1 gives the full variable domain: EAEVAQSPRYKITEKSQAVAFWCDPISGHATLYWYRQILGQGPELLVQFQDESVVDDSQLPKDRFSAERLKGVDSTLKIQPAELGDSAMYLCASSLSGAYTEAFFGQGTRLTVV.